Below, 11 T cell receptor beta chains from the same sample are listed, as sequenced in a study of T cells in Graves' hyperthyroidism and ophthalmopathy. It was RNA transcripts that yielded the amplified TCR beta CDR3 regions. RT-PCR in the first round (using the HTBI primer set) targeted the TCR CDR3. TCRdb ran MiXCR on the multiplex PCR reads and lists one entry per CDR3 protein. Counted here are about 350,000 distinct CDR3 sequences, 15% to 20% occurring once; the ten biggest clones make up around 16%. Sequencing was carried out using blood. Receptors originate from a woman aged 40 to 55 with Graves' ophthalmopathy.

The rearrangement joins TRBV20-1 to TRBJ2-2, with D perhaps given as TRBD1 or TRBD2 (5 bases each). The ends were cut back, 3 bases at V and 3 bases at J, with 8 bases in the middle. Germline lookup yields CDR1 DFQATT and CDR2 SNEGSKA (reference sequence). The CDR3 length is 13 residues. This CDR3 reads CSASRGDTGELFF. In DNA form, the CDR3 reads TGCAGTGCTAGTAGAGGGGACACCGGGGAGCTGTTTTTT.

The chain couples TRBV12-3 or TRBV12-4 to TRBJ1-2; weak D call: TRBD1 (6 bases). V dropped 5 bases and J dropped 7 bases, with 14 bases sitting between them. The CDR3 totals 13 residues. Here the CDR3 reads CASSTQGGTGYTF. In DNA form, the CDR3 reads TGTGCCAGCAGTACTCAAGGGGGAACTGGCTACACCTTC.

This clonotype was observed many times. The V and J genes are TRBV29-1 and TRBJ2-7; TRBD1 matches 7 bases. After removal of 0 bases from V and 5 bases from J, the junction contained 1 base not matched to a gene. The CDR3 spans 12 residues. Germline V CDR1 and CDR2: SQVTM, ANQGSEA. CDR3 sequence (DNA): TGCAGCGTTGAAGAGACAGGGAACGAGCAGTACTTC. It translates to CSVEETGNEQYF.

This clonotype was detected ten times or more. The chain is built from TRBV6-1 and TRBJ2-5, with D unresolved. This CDR3 has 15 residues. Germline V gene lookup returns CDR1 MNHNS and CDR2 SASEGT. V lost 0 bases, J lost 7 bases, and 15 bases lay in between. Here the CDR3 reads CASSEAWQPDGTQYF. The CDR3 DNA sequence: TGTGCCAGCAGTGAAGCCTGGCAGCCCGATGGGACCCAGTACTTC.

The sample holds a few counts of this clonotype. The chain carries TRBV6-2 or TRBV6-3 and TRBJ2-7; TRBD2 matches 13 bases. With 5 bases clipped from V and 5 bases from J, the junction kept 9 bases outside the gene matches. Looked up from germline, CDR1 is MNHEY and CDR2 is SVGEGT. The CDR3 contains 16 residues. The CDR3 sequence: CASSRGLAGDSDEQYF. The CDR3 coding sequence is TGTGCCAGCAGTCGAGGACTAGCGGGAGATTCGGACGAGCAGTACTTC.

Ten or more counts support this clonotype. This could be a read error, since a much larger clone is one nucleotide away. The CDR3 loop reads CASVGGDIQYF. DNA of the CDR3: TGTGCCAGCGTCGGCGGAGACATTCAGTACTTC. The rearrangement uses TRBV6-4 and TRBJ2-4, with no clear D. Germline V gene sequence: CDR1 MRHNA, CDR2 SNTAGT. This CDR3 has 11 residues. V was shortened by 8 bases and J by 8 bases, with 10 bases between the two germline ends.

In its sample, this clonotype was seen many times. This chain connects TRBV7-2 to TRBJ1-6; D remains unclear. CDR3 size: 15 residues. Germline V gene data show CDR1 as SGHTA and CDR2 as FQGNSA. Between the trimmed V and J ends, which lost 1 base and 11 bases, there was a span of 15 bases. This CDR3 reads CASSLVGYGRTPLHF. The CDR3 DNA sequence: TGTGCCAGCAGCTTAGTAGGGTACGGGCGGACACCCCTCCACTTT.

This clonotype has only a few counts. The CDR3 loop reads CASSTKVPSNQHF. The DNA for the CDR3 is TGTGCCAGCAGTACCAAGGTCCCCAGTAACCAGCATTTT. The chain carries TRBV28 and TRBJ1-5; no reliable D call. The CDR3 contains 13 residues. Germline V CDR1 and CDR2: MDHEN, SYDVKM. Trimming shortened V by 5 bases and J by 12 bases, and 17 bases separated the two germline ends.

This clonotype appeared many times. The genes are TRBV28 and TRBJ1-1; a possible D gene is TRBD1 (5 bases). V was trimmed by 6 bases and J by 6 bases, leaving 14 bases between them. CDR3 size: 13 residues. From germline, CDR1 is MDHEN and CDR2 SYDVKM. CDR3 sequence: CASRRQNKAEAFF. The DNA of the CDR3 is TGTGCCAGCAGAAGACAGAATAAGGCTGAAGCTTTCTTT.

Ten or more counts support this clonotype. The J gene is TRBJ2-5, the V gene TRBV7-9; 9 positions agree with TRBD1. CDR3 length: 15 residues. J lost 3 bases, V lost 1 base, and 3 bases had no gene match. Per germline, CDR1 SEHNR and CDR2 FQNEAQ (reference sequence). Here the CDR3 DNA reads TGTGCCAGCAGCTTAGACGGACAGGGGAAAGAGACCCAGTACTTC. Its translation: CASSLDGQGKETQYF.

The chain couples TRBV12-3 or TRBV12-4 to TRBJ2-7; maybe TRBD2 (5 bases). V was clipped by 5 bases and J by 2 bases, with 13 bases between them. The CDR3 is 14 residues long. The CDR3 coding sequence is TGTGCCAGCAGTCCGACCGACGGGGCCTACGAGCAGTACTTC. Translated: CASSPTDGAYEQYF.